These T cell receptor beta chains were read from a single sample in a study of technical replicates of blood from a few donors. TCRdb's copy holds only in-frame clones and misses some; the assay was immunoSEQ multiplex PCR. The sample consists of tens of thousands of clones, roughly nine tenths of them appearing once. Sample: T cells isolated from PBMCs. Receptors were obtained from a human donor in good health. CDR3s include the opening cysteine and the closing phenylalanine or tryptophan.

CDR3 protein: CASSWTSGRSGELFF
V gene: TRBV7-2
J gene: TRBJ2-2
CDR3 length: 15

CDR3 protein: CASGLALPLAAVSYEQYF
V gene: TRBV12-5
J gene: TRBJ2-7
CDR3 length: 18

CDR3 protein: CSVGGSVYNEQFF
V gene: TRBV29-1
J gene: TRBJ2-1
CDR3 length: 13

CDR3 protein: CASSPSSYNEQFF
V gene: TRBV5-4
J gene: TRBJ2-1
CDR3 length: 13

CDR3 protein: CASSLGTEYSNQPQHF
V gene: TRBV4-1
J gene: TRBJ1-5
CDR3 length: 16

CDR3 protein: CASSWDRVTEQYF
V gene: TRBV14
J gene: TRBJ2-7
CDR3 length: 13

CDR3 protein: CASSLVGGELAYEQYF
V gene: TRBV5-1
J gene: TRBJ2-7
CDR3 length: 16

CDR3 protein: CASSLLSTTYQETQYF
V gene: TRBV5-1
J gene: TRBJ2-5
CDR3 length: 16

CDR3 protein: CASSPRGTGTGGRITEAFF
V gene: TRBV18
J gene: TRBJ1-1
CDR3 length: 19

CDR3 protein: CASSVETGELTGELFF
V gene: TRBV9
J gene: TRBJ2-2
CDR3 length: 16

CDR3 protein: CASSYDSRSDQPQHF
V gene: TRBV6-5
J gene: TRBJ1-5
CDR3 length: 15

CDR3 protein: CASSQGPIQVNTEAFF
V gene: TRBV4-1
J gene: TRBJ1-1
CDR3 length: 16

CDR3 protein: CASRPTGEPFYGYTF
V gene: TRBV27
J gene: TRBJ1-2
CDR3 length: 15

CDR3 protein: CASSLTGARYEQYF
V gene: TRBV11-2
J gene: TRBJ2-7
CDR3 length: 14

CDR3 protein: CASSLGIASNTEAFF
V gene: TRBV5-1
J gene: TRBJ1-1
CDR3 length: 15

CDR3 protein: CASSLRSDRGVETQYF
V gene: TRBV5-1
J gene: TRBJ2-5
CDR3 length: 16

CDR3 protein: CASSQVLSGLGHSDSYEQYF
V gene: TRBV4-1
J gene: TRBJ2-7
CDR3 length: 20

CDR3 protein: CASRPTRIPSAEQYF
V gene: TRBV19
J gene: TRBJ2-7
CDR3 length: 15

CDR3 protein: CASSSPGQTYEQYF
V gene: TRBV5-1
J gene: TRBJ2-7
CDR3 length: 14

CDR3 protein: CSVASTEAFF
V gene: TRBV29-1
J gene: TRBJ1-1
CDR3 length: 10

CDR3 protein: CASRYRDTYEQFF
V gene: TRBV6-1
J gene: TRBJ2-1
CDR3 length: 13

CDR3 protein: CASSEKEQDDKNIQYF
V gene: TRBV21-1
J gene: TRBJ2-4
CDR3 length: 16

CDR3 protein: CASSSELGPNYGYTF
V gene: TRBV11-3
J gene: TRBJ1-2
CDR3 length: 15

CDR3 protein: CASSASGASYGYTF
V gene: TRBV5-4
J gene: TRBJ1-2
CDR3 length: 14

CDR3 protein: CASSIGSGIFGTGELFF
V gene: TRBV19
J gene: TRBJ2-2
CDR3 length: 17

CDR3 protein: CASSPGTVRLEQFF
V gene: TRBV7-8
J gene: TRBJ2-1
CDR3 length: 14

CDR3 protein: CASSLVPSRPETQYF
V gene: TRBV11-2
J gene: TRBJ2-5
CDR3 length: 15

CDR3 protein: CASSATGLADTDTQYF
V gene: TRBV9
J gene: TRBJ2-3
CDR3 length: 16

CDR3 protein: CAINGPDRGGTGELFF
V gene: TRBV10-3
J gene: TRBJ2-2
CDR3 length: 16